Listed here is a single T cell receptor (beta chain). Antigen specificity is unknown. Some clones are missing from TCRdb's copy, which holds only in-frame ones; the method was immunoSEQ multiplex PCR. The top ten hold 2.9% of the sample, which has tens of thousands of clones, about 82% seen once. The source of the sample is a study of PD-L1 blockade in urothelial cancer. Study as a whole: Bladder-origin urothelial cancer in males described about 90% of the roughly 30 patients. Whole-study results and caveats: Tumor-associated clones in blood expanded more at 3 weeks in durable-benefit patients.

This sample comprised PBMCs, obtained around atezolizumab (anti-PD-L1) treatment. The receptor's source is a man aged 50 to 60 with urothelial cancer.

The CDR3 nucleotides are TGTGCCAGTAGTATCCGGGGGGGGGACCTCAATCAGCCCCAGCATTTT. Encoded protein: CASSIRGGDLNQPQHF. The chain uses TRBV19 and TRBJ1-5, with a tentative D call TRBD1 (5 bases). Trimming pared 3 bases from V and 3 bases from J, leaving 15 bases between. The CDR3 has 16 residues. Per germline, CDR1 LNHDA and CDR2 SQIVND (reference sequence).